This T cell receptor beta chain was identified in a study of identifying expanded T cells in peripheral blood. Study findings and constraints: Over around two and four weeks, about 17 and 20 clones changed, versus 1.2 between replicates. Clone count variance between roughly 2-week samples rose with total template count.

Note on this clone: Its antigen is undetermined.

This table comes from immunoSEQ multiplex PCR, and its TCRdb copy is limited to in-frame clones, with some not included. This table has around 90,000 clones, about 91% appearing once. V shed 4 bases and J shed 4 bases, with 8 bases lying between them. This CDR3 has 13 residues. Germline V gene data show CDR1 as LNHDA and CDR2 as SQIVND (reference sequence). No infections or other immune events were documented during collection. The chain recombines TRBV19 with TRBJ2-1; D is unresolved. Sequences were obtained from blood. This sequence originates from a person aged 18-70 years in good health. The CDR3 protein is CASSTTRYNEQFF. For the CDR3, the DNA is TGTGCCAGTAGTACGACGAGATACAATGAGCAGTTCTTC. The full variable domain, its missing parts supplied by reference TRBV19 and TRBJ2-1, is DGGITQSPKYLFRKEGQNVTLSCEQNLNHDAMYWYRQDPGQGLRLIYYSQIVNDFQKGDIAEGYSVSREKKESFPLTVTSAQKNPTAFYLCASSTTRYNEQFFGPGTRLTVL.